This T cell receptor (beta chain) was sequenced in a study of cytomegalovirus exposure and HLA in healthy donors. The PCR made use of 60 Vbeta and 13 Jbeta primers. Sequencing used immunoSEQ multiplex PCR; TCRdb keeps in-frame clones, though not all of them. Of approximately 160,000 clones listed, about four fifths are singletons. The study's findings and limits: A missense DCLRE1C variant was associated with V- and J-gene trimming of TCR beta chains in a later analysis, and an independent cohort replicated the association.

For this clone: Its cognate antigen is unknown.

With 1 base removed from V and 14 bases from J, the gap between germline ends came to 12 bases. The germline V gene encodes CDR1 SEHNR and CDR2 FQNEAQ (reference sequence). CDR3 length equals 12 residues. The receptor's source is a woman aged 18-29 years in good health and CMV-seronegative. The chain recombines TRBV7-9 with TRBJ2-1, with no clear D. Sequenced sample: PBMCs. The CDR3 reads CASSLDLTEEFF. The CDR3 DNA follows: TGTGCCAGCAGCTTAGATCTGACTGAAGAGTTCTTC.